Below, 5 T cell receptor beta chains from the same sample are listed, as sequenced in a study of blood T cells in healthy people across ages. The use of a sample-barcoded 5' primer and a J-beta primer mix characterized a second PCR of roughly 6 to 11 cycles. Via MiXCR, TCRdb re-called the 5' RACE reads, giving one row per CDR3 protein. The sample lists about 1.4 million distinct CDR3 sequences, approximately 63% occurring once. The source material was blood. These receptor sequences come from a man aged 18 to 29 in good health.

The chain joins TRBV5-1 to TRBJ2-3; TRBD2 agrees at 9 bases. Germline CDR1 SGHRS, CDR2 YFSETQ. The CDR3 has 17 amino acids. V lost 4 bases, J lost 2 bases, and 11 bases stayed unmatched. CDR3 region: CASSEKVSGGVTDTQYF. The CDR3 coding sequence is TGCGCCAGCAGCGAGAAAGTTAGCGGGGGAGTCACAGATACGCAGTATTTT.

The table lists this clonotype with a few counts. This sequence joins TRBV6-1 and TRBJ2-5; 10 nucleotides align to TRBD2. The junction had 7 bases not matched to a gene; V was cut back by 1 base and J by 2 bases. Germline CDR1 and CDR2: MNHNS and SASEGT. The CDR3 covers 17 residues. The CDR3 coding sequence is TGTGCCAGCAGTGAAGAGATACTAGCGGGGTATCAAGAGACCCAGTACTTC. This gives the protein CASSEEILAGYQETQYF.

V usage is TRBV20-1 and J usage is TRBJ1-2; D is possibly TRBD1 (5 bases). Germline V gene data show CDR1 as DFQATT and CDR2 as SNEGSKA (reference sequence). The ends were cut back, 3 bases at V and 8 bases at J, with 13 bases in the middle. This CDR3 region has 12 residues. The CDR3 nucleotides are TGCAGTGCTAGCGGGGGACGATGGGGCTACACCTTC. The encoded protein is CSASGGRWGYTF.

As to this clonotype: One end of the junction varies from germline; a read error may be responsible. The rearrangement joins TRBV7-9 to TRBJ1-2; no clear D. The CDR3 loop spans 13 amino acids. CDR1 is SEHNR, CDR2 FQNEAQ, per germline (reference sequence). The CDR3 is CAISTQRDYGYTF. CDR3 in DNA: TGTGCCATCAGCACCCAAAGGGACTATGGCTACACCTTC.

This sequence joins TRBV20-1 and TRBJ1-1; D is perhaps TRBD1 (5 bases). The CDR3 has 13 amino acids. Germline loops: CDR1 DFQATT, CDR2 SNEGSKA (reference sequence). Trimming stripped 6 bases from V and 4 bases from J, with 15 bases between. The CDR3 loop is CSAESGESTEAFF. CDR3 coding DNA: TGCAGTGCCGAATCGGGGGAATCCACTGAAGCTTTCTTT.